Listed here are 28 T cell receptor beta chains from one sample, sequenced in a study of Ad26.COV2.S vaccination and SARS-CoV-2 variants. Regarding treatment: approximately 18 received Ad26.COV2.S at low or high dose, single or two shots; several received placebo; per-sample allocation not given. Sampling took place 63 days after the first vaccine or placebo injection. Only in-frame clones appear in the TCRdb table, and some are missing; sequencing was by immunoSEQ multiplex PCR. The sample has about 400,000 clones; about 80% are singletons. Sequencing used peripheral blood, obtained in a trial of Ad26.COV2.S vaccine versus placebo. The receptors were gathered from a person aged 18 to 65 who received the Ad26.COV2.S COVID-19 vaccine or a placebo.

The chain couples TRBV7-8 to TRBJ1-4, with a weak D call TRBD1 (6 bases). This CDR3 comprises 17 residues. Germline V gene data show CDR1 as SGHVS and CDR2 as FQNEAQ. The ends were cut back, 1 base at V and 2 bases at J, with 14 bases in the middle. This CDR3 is CASSLEHRRGTNEKLFF. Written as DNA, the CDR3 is TGTGCCAGCAGCTTAGAGCACAGGAGGGGGACTAATGAAAAACTGTTTTTT.

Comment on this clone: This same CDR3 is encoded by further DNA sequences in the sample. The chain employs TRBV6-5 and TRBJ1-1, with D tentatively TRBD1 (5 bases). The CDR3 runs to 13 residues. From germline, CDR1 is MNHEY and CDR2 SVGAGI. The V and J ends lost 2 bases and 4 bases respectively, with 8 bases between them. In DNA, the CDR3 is TGTGCCAGCAGTTACACGGGGGGCACTGAAGCTTTCTTT. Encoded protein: CASSYTGGTEAFF.

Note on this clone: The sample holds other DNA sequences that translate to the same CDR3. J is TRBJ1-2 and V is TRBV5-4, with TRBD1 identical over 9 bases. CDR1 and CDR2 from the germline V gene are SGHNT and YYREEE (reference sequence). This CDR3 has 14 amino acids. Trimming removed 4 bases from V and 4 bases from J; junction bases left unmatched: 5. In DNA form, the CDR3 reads TGTGCCAGCAGCCCCGGACAGGGGATCTATGGCTACACCTTC. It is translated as CASSPGQGIYGYTF.

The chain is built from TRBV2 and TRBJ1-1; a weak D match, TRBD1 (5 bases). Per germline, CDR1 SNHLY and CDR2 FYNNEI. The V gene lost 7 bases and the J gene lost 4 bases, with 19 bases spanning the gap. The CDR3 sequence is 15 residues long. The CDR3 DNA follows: TGTGCCAGCACTCCGAGCCACAGGTTGATCACTGAAGCTTTCTTT. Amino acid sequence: CASTPSHRLITEAFF. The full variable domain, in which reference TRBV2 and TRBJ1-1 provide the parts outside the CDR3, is EPEVTQTPSHQVTQMGQEVILRCVPISNHLYFYWYRQILGQKVEFLVSFYNNEISEKSEIFDDQFSVERPDGSNFTLKIRSTKLEDSAMYFCASTPSHRLITEAFFGQGTRLTVV.

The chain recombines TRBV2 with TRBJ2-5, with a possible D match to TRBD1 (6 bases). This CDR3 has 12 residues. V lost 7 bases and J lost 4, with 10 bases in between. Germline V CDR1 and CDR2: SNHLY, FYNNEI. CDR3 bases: TGTGCCAGCAAGAGGGGGACAGAGACCCAGTACTTC. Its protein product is CASKRGTETQYF. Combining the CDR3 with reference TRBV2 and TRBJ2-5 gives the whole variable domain EPEVTQTPSHQVTQMGQEVILRCVPISNHLYFYWYRQILGQKVEFLVSFYNNEISEKSEIFDDQFSVERPDGSNFTLKIRSTKLEDSAMYFCASKRGTETQYFGPGTRLLVL.

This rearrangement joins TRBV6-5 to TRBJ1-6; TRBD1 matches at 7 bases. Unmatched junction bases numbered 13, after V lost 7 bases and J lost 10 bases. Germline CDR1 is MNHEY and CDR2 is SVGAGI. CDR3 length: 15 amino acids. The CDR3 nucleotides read TGTGCCAGCAAAAACAGGGGAGAGGACTACTCACCCCTCCACTTT. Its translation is CASKNRGEDYSPLHF.

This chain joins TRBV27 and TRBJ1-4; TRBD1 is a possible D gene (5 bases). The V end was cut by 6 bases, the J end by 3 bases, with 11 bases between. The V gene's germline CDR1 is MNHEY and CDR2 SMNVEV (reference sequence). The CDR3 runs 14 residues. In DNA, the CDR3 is TGTGCCAGCAGGGGGACCTGGGCTAATGAAAAACTGTTTTTT. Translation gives CASRGTWANEKLFF.

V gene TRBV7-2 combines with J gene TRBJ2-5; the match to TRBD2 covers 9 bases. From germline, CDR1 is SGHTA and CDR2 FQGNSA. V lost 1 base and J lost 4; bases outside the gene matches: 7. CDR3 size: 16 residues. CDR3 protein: CASSLVAGGPGETQYF. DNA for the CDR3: TGTGCCAGCAGCTTAGTTGCGGGGGGGCCCGGAGAGACCCAGTACTTC.

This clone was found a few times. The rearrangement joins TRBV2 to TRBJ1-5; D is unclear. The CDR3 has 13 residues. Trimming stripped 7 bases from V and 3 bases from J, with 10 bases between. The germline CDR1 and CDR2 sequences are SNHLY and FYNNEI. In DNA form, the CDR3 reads TGTGCCAGCACTTTGGAGCTCAATCAGCCCCAGCATTTT. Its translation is CASTLELNQPQHF.

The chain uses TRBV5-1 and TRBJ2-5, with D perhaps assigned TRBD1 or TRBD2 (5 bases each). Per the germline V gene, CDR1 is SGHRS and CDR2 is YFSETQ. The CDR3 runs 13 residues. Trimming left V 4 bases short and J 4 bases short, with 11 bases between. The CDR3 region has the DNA TGCGCCAGCAGCCCTTCTGGGGGAGAGACCCAGTACTTC. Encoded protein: CASSPSGGETQYF.

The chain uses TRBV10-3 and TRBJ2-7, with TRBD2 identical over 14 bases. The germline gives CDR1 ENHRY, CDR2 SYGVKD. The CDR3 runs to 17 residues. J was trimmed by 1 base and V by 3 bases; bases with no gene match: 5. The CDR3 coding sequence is TGTGCCATCAGTGACCTCGGACTAGCGGGAGGATCCTACGAGCAGTACTTC. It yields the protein CAISDLGLAGGSYEQYF.

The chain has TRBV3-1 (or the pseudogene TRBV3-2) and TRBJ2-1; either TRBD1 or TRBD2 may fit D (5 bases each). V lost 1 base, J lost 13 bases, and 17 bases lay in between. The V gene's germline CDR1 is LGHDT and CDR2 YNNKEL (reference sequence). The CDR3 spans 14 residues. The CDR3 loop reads CASSQAAARDQQFF. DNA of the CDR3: TGTGCCAGCAGCCAAGCGGCGGCACGGGACCAACAGTTCTTC.

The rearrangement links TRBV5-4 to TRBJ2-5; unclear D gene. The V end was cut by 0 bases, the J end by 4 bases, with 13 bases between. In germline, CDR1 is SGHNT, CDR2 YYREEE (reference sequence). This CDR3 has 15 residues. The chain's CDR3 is CASSLALESTETQYF. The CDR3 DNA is TGTGCCAGCAGCTTGGCTCTGGAGAGCACAGAGACCCAGTACTTC.

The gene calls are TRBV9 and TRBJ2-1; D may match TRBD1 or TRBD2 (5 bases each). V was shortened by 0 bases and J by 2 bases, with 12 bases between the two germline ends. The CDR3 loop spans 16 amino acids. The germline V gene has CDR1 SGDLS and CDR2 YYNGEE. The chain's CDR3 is CASSVVSRGPYNEQFF. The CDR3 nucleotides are TGTGCCAGCAGCGTAGTCTCCCGGGGACCCTACAATGAGCAGTTCTTC.

CDR3 amino acids: CASSDQRNTEAFF. DNA for the CDR3: TGTGCCAGCAGTGATCAAAGGAACACTGAAGCTTTCTTT. The chain combines TRBV2 with TRBJ1-1; D gene unclear. The CDR3 is 13 residues long. Looked up from germline, CDR1 is SNHLY and CDR2 is FYNNEI. The V end lost 3 bases, the J end lost 1 base, and 6 bases lay between the germline ends.

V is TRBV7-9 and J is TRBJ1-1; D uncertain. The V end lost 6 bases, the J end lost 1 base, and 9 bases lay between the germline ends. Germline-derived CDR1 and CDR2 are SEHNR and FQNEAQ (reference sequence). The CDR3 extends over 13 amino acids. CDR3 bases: TGTGCCAGCAGACCGACACAGAACACTGAAGCTTTCTTT. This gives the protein CASRPTQNTEAFF.

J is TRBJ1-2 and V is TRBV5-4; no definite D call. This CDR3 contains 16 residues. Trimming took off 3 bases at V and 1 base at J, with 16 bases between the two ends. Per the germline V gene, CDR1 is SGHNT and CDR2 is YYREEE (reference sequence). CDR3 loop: CASSSAGQNHNYGYTF. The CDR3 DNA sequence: TGTGCCAGCAGCTCAGCCGGGCAGAATCATAACTATGGCTACACCTTC. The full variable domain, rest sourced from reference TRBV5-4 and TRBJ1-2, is ETGVTQSPTHLIKTRGQQVTLRCSSQSGHNTVSWYQQALGQGPQFIFQYYREEENGRGNFPPRFSGLQFPNYSSELNVNALELDDSALYLCASSSAGQNHNYGYTFGSGTRLTVV.

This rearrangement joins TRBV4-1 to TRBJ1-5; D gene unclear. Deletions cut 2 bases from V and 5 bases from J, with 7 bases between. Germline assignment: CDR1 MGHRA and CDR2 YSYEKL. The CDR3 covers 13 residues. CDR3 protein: CASSQRVDQPQHF. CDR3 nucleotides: TGCGCCAGCAGCCAACGGGTAGATCAGCCCCAGCATTTT.

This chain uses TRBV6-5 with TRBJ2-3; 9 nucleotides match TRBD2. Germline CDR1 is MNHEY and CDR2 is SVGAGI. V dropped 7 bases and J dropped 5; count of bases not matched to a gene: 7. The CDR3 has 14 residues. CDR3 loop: CASTLAGRGDTQYF. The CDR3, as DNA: TGTGCCAGCACGCTAGCGGGGCGAGGAGATACGCAGTATTTT.

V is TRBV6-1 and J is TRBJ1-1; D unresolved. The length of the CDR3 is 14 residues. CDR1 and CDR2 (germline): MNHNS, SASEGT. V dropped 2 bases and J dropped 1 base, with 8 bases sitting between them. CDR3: CASSELARNTEAFF. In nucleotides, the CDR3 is TGTGCCAGCAGTGAACTTGCCAGGAACACTGAAGCTTTCTTT.

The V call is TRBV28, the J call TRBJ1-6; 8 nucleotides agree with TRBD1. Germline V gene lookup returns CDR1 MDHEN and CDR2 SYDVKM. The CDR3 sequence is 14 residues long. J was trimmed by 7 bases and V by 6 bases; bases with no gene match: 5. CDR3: CASRGRGQNSPLHF. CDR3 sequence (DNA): TGTGCCAGCAGGGGCAGGGGGCAGAATTCACCCCTCCACTTT. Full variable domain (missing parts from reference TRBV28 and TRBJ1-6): DVKVTQSSRYLVKRTGEKVFLECVQDMDHENMFWYRQDPGLGLRLIYFSYDVKMKEKGDIPEGYSVSREKKERFSLILESASTNQTSMYLCASRGRGQNSPLHFGNGTRLTVT.

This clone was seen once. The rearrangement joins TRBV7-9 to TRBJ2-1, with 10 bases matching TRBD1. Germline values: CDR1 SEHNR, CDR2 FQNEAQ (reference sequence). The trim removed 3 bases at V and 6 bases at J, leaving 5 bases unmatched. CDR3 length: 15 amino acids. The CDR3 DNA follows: TGTGCCAGCAGCTTGGGACAGGGGAGGGCCAATGAGCAGTTCTTC. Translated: CASSLGQGRANEQFF.

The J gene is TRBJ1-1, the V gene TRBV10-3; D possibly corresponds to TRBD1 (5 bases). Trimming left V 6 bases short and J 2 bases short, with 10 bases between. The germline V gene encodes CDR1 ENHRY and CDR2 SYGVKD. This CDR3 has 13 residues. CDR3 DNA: TGTGCCATCAGCCCCGACAGTAACACTGAAGCTTTCTTT. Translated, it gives CAISPDSNTEAFF.

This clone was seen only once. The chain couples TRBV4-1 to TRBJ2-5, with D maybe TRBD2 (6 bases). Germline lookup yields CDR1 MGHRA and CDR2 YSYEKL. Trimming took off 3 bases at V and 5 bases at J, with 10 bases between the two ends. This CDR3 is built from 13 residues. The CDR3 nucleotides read TGCGCCAGCAGCCAGGGACTCTGGGAGACCCAGTACTTC. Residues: CASSQGLWETQYF.

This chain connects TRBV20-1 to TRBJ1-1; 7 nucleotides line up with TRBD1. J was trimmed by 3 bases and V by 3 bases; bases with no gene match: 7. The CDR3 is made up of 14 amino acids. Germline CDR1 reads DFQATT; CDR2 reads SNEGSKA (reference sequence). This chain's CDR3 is CSASVDRRYTEAFF. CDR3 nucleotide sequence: TGCAGTGCTAGTGTGGACAGGAGGTACACTGAAGCTTTCTTT.

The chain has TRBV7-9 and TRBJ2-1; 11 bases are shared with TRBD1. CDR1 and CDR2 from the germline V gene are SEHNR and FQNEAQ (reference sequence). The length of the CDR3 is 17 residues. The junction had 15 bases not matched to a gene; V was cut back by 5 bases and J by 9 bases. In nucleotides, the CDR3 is TGTGCCAGCAGCGGGCCGGGACAGGGGGAACTAGCGATTGAGCAGTTCTTC. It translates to CASSGPGQGELAIEQFF.

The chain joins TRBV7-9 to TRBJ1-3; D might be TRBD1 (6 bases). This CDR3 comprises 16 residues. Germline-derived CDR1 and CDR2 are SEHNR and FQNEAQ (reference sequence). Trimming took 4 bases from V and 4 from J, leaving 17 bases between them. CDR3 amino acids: CASSSPSQGPGNTIYF. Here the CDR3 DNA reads TGTGCCAGCAGCTCCCCCAGCCAGGGGCCGGGAAACACCATATATTTT.

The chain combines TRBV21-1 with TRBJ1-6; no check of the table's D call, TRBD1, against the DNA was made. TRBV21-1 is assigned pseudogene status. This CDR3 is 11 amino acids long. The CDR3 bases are TGTGCCAGCAGCGACACCTCACCCCTCCACTTT. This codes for CASSDTSPLHF.